These 21 T cell receptor beta chains were sequenced from one sample in a study of graft-versus-host responses after intestinal transplantation. Their cognate antigens are unknown. Assay used: immunoSEQ multiplex PCR; TCRdb lists only in-frame clones, some missing. The data hold about 93,000 clones, with about 93% observed a single time. The source was unstimulated CD8+ T cells sorted from spleen or lymph node cells, collected before intestinal transplant. All receptors come from a human donor who received an intestinal transplant.

The chain recombines TRBV5-6 with TRBJ2-4; D perhaps matches TRBD2 (5 bases). Germline CDR1 and CDR2: SGHDT and YYEEEE. The V gene lost 0 bases and the J gene lost 6 bases, with 10 bases spanning the gap. There are 14 residues in the CDR3. The CDR3 is CASSLALEVNIQYF. In DNA, the CDR3 is TGTGCCAGCAGCTTGGCCTTGGAGGTAAACATTCAGTACTTC.

The gene calls are TRBV9 and TRBJ1-1; possible D gene TRBD1, 5 bases. The germline V and J ends were trimmed by 0 bases and 1 base, with 7 bases remaining between them. Germline-derived CDR1 and CDR2 are SGDLS and YYNGEE. The CDR3 is 14 residues long. CDR3 bases: TGTGCCAGCAGCGTAGTAGGGGAGAACACTGAAGCTTTCTTT. Translated: CASSVVGENTEAFF.

This clone was found a few times. In the same sample, other DNA sequences code for this CDR3. The chain joins TRBV10-2 to TRBJ2-7; no definite D call. Germline V lookup: CDR1 WSHSY, CDR2 SAAADI. The germline V and J ends were trimmed by 3 bases and 3 bases, with 6 bases remaining between them. The CDR3 consists of 12 residues. The DNA for the CDR3 is TGCGCCAGCAGTGACTCTAGCTACGAGCAGTACTTC. It codes for CASSDSSYEQYF.

Written as DNA, the CDR3 is TGTGCCAGCAGTAGTGGGGGCGTCGGCTATGGCTACACCTTC. This translates into CASSSGGVGYGYTF. The rearrangement links TRBV7-9 to TRBJ1-2; perhaps TRBD1 as D (6 bases). The CDR3 contains 14 residues. The germline V gene encodes CDR1 SEHNR and CDR2 FQNEAQ (reference sequence). V lost 6 bases, J lost 4 bases, and 15 bases lay in between.

V is TRBV2 and J is TRBJ2-5, with TRBD2 identical over 13 bases. Germline CDR1 is SNHLY and CDR2 is FYNNEI. Unmatched junction bases numbered 1, after V lost 4 bases and J lost 2 bases. The CDR3 loop spans 15 amino acids. The CDR3 sequence is CASSAGLAGQETQYF. For the CDR3, the DNA is TGTGCCAGCAGTGCGGGACTAGCGGGACAAGAGACCCAGTACTTC.

This clone appeared once. This chain links TRBV27 with TRBJ2-7; 8 nucleotides agree with TRBD1. The CDR3 loop spans 18 amino acids. Germline loops: CDR1 MNHEY, CDR2 SMNVEV (reference sequence). J lost 0 bases, V lost 2 bases, and 12 bases had no gene match. The CDR3 loop reads CASSLLSPQGASSYEQYF. CDR3 sequence (DNA): TGTGCCAGCAGTTTACTTAGCCCGCAGGGGGCCTCCTCCTACGAGCAGTACTTC.

This sequence joins TRBV19 and TRBJ1-5; the D gene is possibly TRBD1 (6 bases). V dropped 6 bases and J dropped 4 bases, with 25 bases sitting between them. The CDR3 runs to 18 residues. Germline V gene data show CDR1 as LNHDA and CDR2 as SQIVND (reference sequence). The CDR3 sequence is CASSPVEWGGSKNQPQHF. The CDR3 coding sequence is TGTGCCAGTAGCCCAGTGGAATGGGGGGGCTCGAAGAATCAGCCCCAGCATTTT.

This rearrangement joins TRBV7-9 to TRBJ2-1; a possible D gene is TRBD2 (6 bases). CDR1 SEHNR and CDR2 FQNEAQ come from the germline V gene (reference sequence). CDR3 length: 15 residues. The ends were cut back, 5 bases at V and 0 bases at J, with 11 bases in the middle. DNA of the CDR3: TGTGCCAGCAGCCCGAGCGGGCACTCCTACAATGAGCAGTTCTTC. Translated: CASSPSGHSYNEQFF.

This chain links TRBV7-2 with TRBJ2-5, with D possibly matching TRBD1 (6 bases). V shed 3 bases and J shed 4 bases, with 12 bases lying between them. Germline V CDR1 and CDR2: SGHTA, FQGNSA. The CDR3 has 14 amino acids. The CDR3 region is CASSFSGVGETQYF. CDR3 DNA: TGTGCCAGCAGCTTCTCAGGGGTGGGAGAGACCCAGTACTTC.

The genes are TRBV4-1 and TRBJ2-1; 7 bases are shared with TRBD1. This CDR3 contains 17 residues. Germline V gene data show CDR1 as MGHRA and CDR2 as YSYEKL. Germline trimming cut 0 bases from V and 4 bases from J; bases unmatched to any gene: 9. In nucleotides, the CDR3 is TGCGCCAGCAGCCAAGATCCGGGACAGATACTTTACAATGAGCAGTTCTTC. It translates to CASSQDPGQILYNEQFF.

The chain has TRBV7-9 and TRBJ1-1; no reliable D call. The V gene lost 0 bases and the J gene lost 3 bases, with 17 bases spanning the gap. The CDR3 runs 17 residues. Germline CDR1 reads SEHNR; CDR2 reads FQNEAQ (reference sequence). For the CDR3, the DNA is TGTGCCAGCAGCTTAGCTTTAGGCGGGATCAAGGACACTGAAGCTTTCTTT. Its translation: CASSLALGGIKDTEAFF.

The chain couples TRBV9 to TRBJ2-1, with 10 bases fitting TRBD2. This CDR3 region has 14 residues. Germline V gives CDR1 SGDLS, CDR2 YYNGEE. V lost 3 bases and J lost 9; bases outside the gene matches: 6. CDR3 amino acids: CASSASGGGGEQFF. In DNA, the CDR3 is TGTGCCAGCAGCGCTAGCGGGGGTGGAGGTGAGCAGTTCTTC. Full variable domain (remainder filled in from reference TRBV9 and TRBJ2-1): DSGVTQTPKHLITATGQRVTLRCSPRSGDLSVYWYQQSLDQGLQFLIQYYNGEERAKGNILERFSAQQFPDLHSELNLSSLELGDSALYFCASSASGGGGEQFFGPGTRLTVL.

This chain joins TRBV6-1 and TRBJ1-5; D not resolved. Germline assignment: CDR1 MNHNS and CDR2 SASEGT. Trimming removed 2 bases from V and 1 base from J, with 6 bases in between. This CDR3 region has 14 residues. CDR3 sequence: CASSELASNQPQHF. The CDR3, as DNA: TGTGCCAGCAGTGAATTAGCGAGCAATCAGCCCCAGCATTTT.

This clone appeared once. One junction end disagrees with the germline gene, perhaps due to a read error. The rearrangement uses TRBV18 and TRBJ1-6; 7 bases align to TRBD1. Germline CDR1 reads KGHSH; CDR2 reads LQKENI. This CDR3 is 14 amino acids long. CDR3 protein: CASAPTGLDSPLHF. Here the CDR3 DNA reads TGTGCCAGCGCACCGACAGGGTTGGATTCACCCCTCCACTTT.

The V gene is TRBV4-1, the J gene TRBJ2-7, with D possibly being TRBD2 (5 bases). CDR3 length: 15 amino acids. Looked up from germline, CDR1 is MGHRA and CDR2 is YSYEKL. V dropped 1 base and J dropped 0 bases, with 10 bases sitting between them. For the CDR3, the DNA is TGCGCCAGCAGCCAAGTTGTAGGGAGCTCCTACGAGCAGTACTTC. It encodes CASSQVVGSSYEQYF.

This chain joins TRBV7-9 and TRBJ1-6, with 11 positions matching TRBD1. With V trimmed by 6 bases and J by 7 bases, 14 bases remained unmatched. The length of the CDR3 is 18 residues. CDR1 SEHNR and CDR2 FQNEAQ come from the germline V gene (reference sequence). The CDR3, as DNA: TGTGCCAGCAGTCTAGGCCCCATTGGACAGGGGGCGAATTCACCCCTCCACTTT. This encodes CASSLGPIGQGANSPLHF.

The chain uses TRBV13 and TRBJ1-2; D gene uncertain. The V and J ends lost 5 bases and 1 base respectively, with 17 bases between them. Germline V gene sequence: CDR1 PRHDT, CDR2 FYEKMQ (reference sequence). The CDR3 runs to 16 residues. CDR3 residues: CASSPKGSGVNYGYTF. The CDR3 nucleotides are TGTGCCAGCAGCCCAAAAGGGTCGGGAGTTAACTATGGCTACACCTTC. The full variable domain, completed using reference TRBV13 and TRBJ1-2, is AAGVIQSPRHLIKEKRETATLKCYPIPRHDTVYWYQQGPGQDPQFLISFYEKMQSDKGSIPDRFSAQQFSDYHSELNMSSLELGDSALYFCASSPKGSGVNYGYTFGSGTRLTVV.

CDR3 sequence: CATTSNIEQYF. The CDR3 bases are TGTGCCACCACATCCAATATCGAGCAGTACTTC. This chain links TRBV6-1 with TRBJ2-7; D is undetermined. CDR3 length: 11 residues. Germline CDR1 MNHNS, CDR2 SASEGT. V was clipped by 10 bases and J by 6 bases, with 13 bases between them.

V and J are TRBV27 and TRBJ2-1, with 9 positions matching TRBD2. This CDR3 has 15 residues. CDR1 is MNHEY and CDR2 is SMNVEV in the germline V gene (reference sequence). The J segment lost 5 bases and the V segment lost 4 bases, leaving 6 bases of the junction unmatched. The CDR3, as DNA: TGTGCCAGCAGTTGGGCGGGAGGGCCCAACAATGAGCAGTTCTTC. It encodes CASSWAGGPNNEQFF.

The chain is built from TRBV10-1 and TRBJ2-1, with 7 bases lining up with TRBD2. The germline V gene encodes CDR1 WNHNN and CDR2 SYGVQD (reference sequence). The CDR3 is 14 amino acids. V was pared by 2 bases and J by 6 bases, with 4 bases of the junction left unmatched. The CDR3 sequence is CASSEMGGSNEQFF. The CDR3 DNA is TGCGCCAGCAGTGAGATGGGGGGGAGCAATGAGCAGTTCTTC.

The V and J genes are TRBV15 and TRBJ1-4; D is uncertain. V was pared by 4 bases and J by 5 bases, with 11 bases between. Germline V CDR1 and CDR2: LNHNV, YYDKDF (reference sequence). The CDR3 runs 14 residues. The DNA of the CDR3 is TGTGCCACCAGCAAGGGAGGGTGGAATGAAAAACTGTTTTTT. Translating gives CATSKGGWNEKLFF.